Listed below are T cell receptor beta chains from one sample, sequenced in a study of cytomegalovirus exposure and HLA in healthy donors. The data were produced by immunoSEQ multiplex PCR, yet TCRdb's version contains in-frame clones alone and is incomplete. The sample consists of more than 85,000 clones, roughly 73% of them appearing once. The sequenced sample was PBMCs. These receptors were taken from a woman in her thirties or forties in good health and CMV-seropositive. CDR3s include the opening cysteine and the closing phenylalanine or tryptophan.

v_call cdr3_aa
TRBV15 CATSSRTGGYEQYF
TRBV28 CASSNAGKPPHF
TRBV28 CASGVTGGADYGYTF
TRBV10-1 CASSRGRAGNTEAFF
TRBV28 CASQTGGSYEQYF
TRBV5-6 CASSPSLRYELYF
TRBV7-9 CSSSSGGSEQYF
TRBV28 CASSLNSWYEQYF
TRBV7-2 CASSLSRGNTIYF
TRBV19 CASGSISYNEQFF
TRBV11-2 CASSLALTNEKLFF
TRBV29-1 CSVEVGTGDSYNEQFF
TRBV7-7 CASSLAGGGEQYF
TRBV7-9 CASSRDRDYEKLFF
TRBV5-4 CASSIPGQKSEQFF
TRBV28 CATKVRTRQVRGEQYF
TRBV18 CASSPFMDSGSNSPLHF
TRBV11-1 CASSLRGRGTGELFF
TRBV28 CASSWGTGNGYTF
TRBV5-6 CASSRELPVLGNTIYF
TRBV5-1 CASSLGGTNYGYTF
TRBV2 CASSGVGRTGELFF
TRBV11-2 CASSRTVLEGGYTF
TRBV15 CATSRDPTGSYEQYF
TRBV10-2 CASTPGAEETQYF
TRBV28 CASSIRGTRSYEQYF
TRBV5-1 CASRPRTTGVGNTIYF
TRBV19 CASSAGGSLEKNGNTIYF
TRBV9 CASNNPKGVYQETQYF
TRBV5-1 CASGEGGYEQYF
TRBV7-9 CSSSRFNTEAFF
TRBV5-1 CASSLGSETYEQYF
TRBV30 CAWSVKSQGLSNQPQHF
TRBV5-1 CASSVTGPETQYF
TRBV6-5 CATLAGGTGRHEQFF
TRBV28 CASGAAANYGYTF
TRBV5-6 CASNLVYSNTGELFF
TRBV9 CASSPREGGGRDTQYF
TRBV28 CASSLLPGFGEQFF
TRBV6-1 CATGPVRGRTDTQYF
TRBV6-6 CASSITGAIPYEQYF
TRBV29-1 CSVEVRGTDTQYF
TRBV18 CASSADDSSGNTIYF
TRBV29-1 CSVGQGAERAFF
TRBV19 CASSRQGSYNEQFF
TRBV21-1 CASSKVVVSGQGLQYF
TRBV7-6 CASSSEQWTEAFF
TRBV18 CASSLGLAASQETQYF
TRBV9 CASSGGLAGGRTQYF